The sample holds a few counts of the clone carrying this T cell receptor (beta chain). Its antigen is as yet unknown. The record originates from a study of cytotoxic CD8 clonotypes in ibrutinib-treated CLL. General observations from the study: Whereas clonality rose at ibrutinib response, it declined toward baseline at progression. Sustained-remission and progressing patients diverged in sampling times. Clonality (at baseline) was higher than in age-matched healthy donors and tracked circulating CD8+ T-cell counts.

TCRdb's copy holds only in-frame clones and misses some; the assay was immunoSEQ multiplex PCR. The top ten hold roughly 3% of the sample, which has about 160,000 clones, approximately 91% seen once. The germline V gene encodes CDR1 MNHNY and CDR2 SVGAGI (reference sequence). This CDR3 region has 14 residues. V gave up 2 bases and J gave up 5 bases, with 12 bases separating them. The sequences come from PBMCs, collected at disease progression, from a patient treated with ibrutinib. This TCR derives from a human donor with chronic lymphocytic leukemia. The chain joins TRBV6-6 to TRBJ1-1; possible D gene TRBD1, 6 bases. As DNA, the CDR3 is TGTGCCAGCAGTTACGGGAGGGGGTTAACTGAAGCTTTCTTT. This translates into CASSYGRGLTEAFF.